These 20 T cell receptor beta chains share one sample of origin, sequenced in a study of T cells in Graves' hyperthyroidism and ophthalmopathy. Amplification of TCR beta CDR3 regions used RNA as the template. The HTBI primer set served for first-round RT-PCR of the TCR CDR3. TCRdb redid the calling of the multiplex PCR reads with MiXCR, one entry per CDR3 protein. The repertoire consists of 160,000 or so distinct CDR3 sequences, with over 8% occurring once and the leading ten covering 22%. Material: blood. These receptor sequences come from a young woman with Graves' hyperthyroidism that later progressed to Graves' ophthalmopathy.

This clonotype has a count of ten or more. The CDR3 coding sequence is TGTGCCAGCAGCCAAGTTTCGGTGAACACTGAAGCTTTCTTT. This sequence encodes CASSQVSVNTEAFF. This rearrangement joins TRBV3-1 to TRBJ1-1; no reliable D call. CDR3 length: 14 residues. Germline CDR1 is LGHDT and CDR2 is YNNKEL (reference sequence). Trimming pared 1 base from V and 0 bases from J, leaving 6 bases between.

This clonotype was found many times. This chain links TRBV29-1 with TRBJ1-2, with D possibly being TRBD1 (6 bases). The CDR3 runs 13 residues. Trimming removed 1 base from V and 8 bases from J, with 14 bases in between. Germline V gene lookup returns CDR1 SQVTM and CDR2 ANQGSEA. CDR3 DNA sequence: TGCAGCGTTGAAGCGACAGGTCGGGAAGGCTACACCTTC. Translation gives CSVEATGREGYTF.

The rearrangement links TRBV5-6 to TRBJ1-2, with D hard to call. CDR3 length equals 14 residues. Germline V CDR1 and CDR2: SGHDT, YYEEEE. V was trimmed by 0 bases and J by 4 bases, leaving 10 bases between them. The CDR3 region is CASSLGGEPYGYTF. The CDR3 nucleotides read TGTGCCAGCAGCTTGGGCGGGGAGCCCTATGGCTACACCTTC.

This clonotype was recorded many times. The chain combines TRBV7-3 with TRBJ1-6; 9 nucleotides line up with TRBD1. Trimming removed 1 base from V and 6 bases from J; junction bases left unmatched: 22. Per germline, CDR1 SGHTA and CDR2 FQGTGA. CDR3 size: 22 residues. In DNA, the CDR3 is TGTGCCAGCAGCTTAAGCGGAGTAACCGGGACAGGGAGAGCCGCAGTTAATTCACCCCTCCACTTT. Its protein is CASSLSGVTGTGRAAVNSPLHF.

This clonotype was seen at least ten times. V is TRBV7-8 and J is TRBJ2-7; no definite D call. CDR1 SGHVS and CDR2 FQNEAQ come from the germline V gene. Trimming removed 1 base from V and 2 bases from J, with 6 bases in between. This CDR3 has 13 residues. CDR3: CASSLDSAYEQYF. The CDR3 DNA sequence: TGTGCCAGCAGCTTAGACAGCGCCTACGAGCAGTACTTC.

This clonotype was detected a few times. The rearrangement uses TRBV5-4 and TRBJ2-3, with a tentative D call TRBD1 (5 bases). V was trimmed by 0 bases and J by 4 bases, leaving 6 bases between them. Germline V lookup: CDR1 SGHNT, CDR2 YYREEE (reference sequence). The CDR3 contains 13 residues. The CDR3 loop reads CASSLVGADTQYF. The CDR3 nucleotides read TGTGCCAGCAGCTTGGTAGGGGCAGATACGCAGTATTTT.

This clonotype was picked up a small number of times. The rearrangement uses TRBV4-1 and TRBJ1-5, with unresolved D. From germline, CDR1 is MGHRA and CDR2 YSYEKL. The germline V and J ends were trimmed by 1 base and 6 bases, with 19 bases remaining between them. This CDR3 has 17 residues. The CDR3 DNA follows: TGCGCCAGCAGCCAAGGCAAGCTGCGGGGTATGGGTCAGCCCCAGCATTTT. This translates into CASSQGKLRGMGQPQHF.

This clonotype was detected ten times or more. This CDR3 reads CASSYGQGFRPQHF. CDR3 in DNA: TGTGCCAGCAGCTATGGACAGGGGTTTCGGCCCCAGCATTTT. The genes are TRBV7-2 and TRBJ1-5; TRBD1 aligns across 9 bases. The CDR3 contains 14 residues. The V and J ends lost 4 bases and 9 bases, in that order; junction bases with no gene match: 7. Germline CDR1 is SGHTA and CDR2 is FQGNSA.

This clonotype was found many times. V gene TRBV7-8 combines with J gene TRBJ1-4; TRBD1 is a possible D gene (6 bases). The CDR3 totals 15 residues. V gave up 2 bases and J gave up 8 bases, with 15 bases separating them. CDR1 and CDR2 from the germline V gene are SGHVS and FQNEAQ. In DNA, the CDR3 is TGTGCCAGCAGCTTATTCAGGGGAAGTGGGGAAAAACTGTTTTTT. This gives the protein CASSLFRGSGEKLFF.

This clonotype came up a few times. This rearrangement joins TRBV30 to TRBJ2-2; D is unclear. The germline V gene encodes CDR1 GTSNPN and CDR2 SVGIG (reference sequence). This CDR3 contains 16 residues. The germline V and J ends were trimmed by 4 bases and 7 bases, with 22 bases remaining between them. DNA of the CDR3: TGTGCCTGGAATTTCAGGACCGGAAAACCTGGCGGGGAGCTGTTTTTT. Translating it yields CAWNFRTGKPGGELFF.

The CDR3 DNA reads as TGTGCCAGCAGCTTGGTGGGTTACGACGGGGAGCTGTTTTTT. Encoded protein: CASSLVGYDGELFF. The V call is TRBV5-4, the J call TRBJ2-2, with unresolved D. Germline-derived CDR1 and CDR2 are SGHNT and YYREEE (reference sequence). V was cut by 0 bases and J by 7 bases, with 10 bases left in between. CDR3 length: 14 amino acids.

This clonotype has ten or more counts. CDR3 loop: CSARDLRGYGYTF. As DNA, the CDR3 is TGCAGTGCTAGAGATCTGAGGGGTTACGGCTACACCTTC. This chain joins TRBV20-1 and TRBJ1-2, with D possibly TRBD1 on 5 matching bases. The CDR3 runs 13 residues. Trimming pared 0 bases from V and 8 bases from J, leaving 13 bases between. Germline V gene lookup returns CDR1 DFQATT and CDR2 SNEGSKA (reference sequence).

This clonotype was seen many times. This chain connects TRBV29-1 to TRBJ2-5; D may be TRBD1 or TRBD2 (6 bases each). The germline V gene has CDR1 SQVTM and CDR2 ANQGSEA. V was shortened by 1 base and J by 0 bases, with 9 bases between the two germline ends. The CDR3 is made up of 14 amino acids. The CDR3 protein is CSVEGGDNQETQYF. DNA for the CDR3: TGCAGCGTTGAAGGGGGGGACAACCAAGAGACCCAGTACTTC.

The V and J genes are TRBV3-1 and TRBJ2-7; D is unresolved. V was trimmed by 0 bases and J by 2 bases, leaving 17 bases between them. Germline V lookup: CDR1 LGHDT, CDR2 YNNKEL (reference sequence). There are 17 residues in the CDR3. Written as DNA, the CDR3 is TGTGCCAGCAGCCAAGATTACGTTGACCCGCCTGCCTACGAGCAGTACTTC. It encodes CASSQDYVDPPAYEQYF.

This clonotype has at least ten counts. The V and J genes are TRBV4-1 and TRBJ2-1, with TRBD2 matching 9 bases. The CDR3 runs to 17 residues. CDR1 is MGHRA and CDR2 is YSYEKL in the germline V gene. With V trimmed by 0 bases and J by 2 bases, 5 bases remained unmatched. The CDR3 sequence is CASSQEVAGGTYNEQFF. CDR3 coding DNA: TGCGCCAGCAGCCAAGAAGTGGCGGGGGGGACCTACAATGAGCAGTTCTTC.

This clonotype was recorded a few times. J is TRBJ2-1 and V is TRBV29-1; TRBD2 matches 11 bases. Germline V gene sequence: CDR1 SQVTM, CDR2 ANQGSEA. This CDR3 spans 15 amino acids. Losses at the gene ends were 7 bases for V and 7 bases for J; bases not matched to a gene: 12. Here the CDR3 DNA reads TGCAGCGCTTTCACCGGGACTAGCGGATTAAATGAGCAGTTCTTC. It codes for CSAFTGTSGLNEQFF.

This clonotype has a count of ten or more. The chain is built from TRBV5-1 and TRBJ2-1; 11 bases are a match to TRBD2. Trimming removed 6 bases from V and 0 bases from J; junction bases left unmatched: 14. This CDR3 is built from 19 residues. CDR1 is SGHRS and CDR2 is YFSETQ in the germline V gene. CDR3 protein: CASTPAGTSGISSYNEQFF. CDR3 coding DNA: TGCGCCAGCACGCCGGCCGGGACTAGCGGTATCAGCTCCTACAATGAGCAGTTCTTC. Full variable domain (rest looked up from reference TRBV5-1 and TRBJ2-1): KAGVTQTPRYLIKTRGQQVTLSCSPISGHRSVSWYQQTPGQGLQFLFEYFSETQRNKGNFPGRFSGRQFSNSRSEMNVSTLELGDSALYLCASTPAGTSGISSYNEQFFGPGTRLTVL.

This clonotype has at least ten counts. CDR3 in amino acids: CASRVRGNQPQHF. The CDR3 DNA follows: TGTGCCAGCAGGGTCAGGGGCAATCAGCCCCAGCATTTT. The chain uses TRBV12-3 or TRBV12-4 and TRBJ1-5; TRBD1 might be the D (5 bases). V dropped 6 bases and J dropped 2 bases, with 8 bases sitting between them. CDR3 length: 13 amino acids.

This clonotype was detected many times. The chain has TRBV29-1 and TRBJ2-7; perhaps TRBD2 as D (5 bases). The germline V gene has CDR1 SQVTM and CDR2 ANQGSEA. The CDR3 runs to 13 residues. V was clipped by 7 bases and J by 0 bases, with 13 bases between them. CDR3 nucleotides: TGCAGCGCCGAGGGCCCAGACTCCTACGAGCAGTACTTC. Its protein product is CSAEGPDSYEQYF.

The rearrangement links TRBV29-1 to TRBJ2-7; unclear D gene. Germline V gene sequence: CDR1 SQVTM, CDR2 ANQGSEA. The CDR3 length is 10 residues. V lost 6 bases, J lost 2 bases, and 5 bases lay in between. The CDR3 is CSVGTYEQYF. Written as DNA, the CDR3 is TGCAGCGTGGGGACCTACGAGCAGTACTTC.